The clone carrying this T cell receptor beta chain was detected a few times. The antigen is not known. Germline assignment: CDR1 SGHRS and CDR2 YFSETQ. V gave up 4 bases and J gave up 3 bases; unmatched junction bases: 7. The CDR3 runs 15 residues. These data originate in a study of identical twins. Overall study results and limits: With monozygotic twins, out-of-frame TCR alpha sharing exceeded what models estimated.

Template switching (which added a universal primer site) was used, and cDNA carried unique molecular identifiers. In TCRdb, the 5' RACE reads were re-called with MiXCR into one record per CDR3 protein. This table holds about 720,000 distinct CDR3 sequences, over 8.5% found once. This sample was shared with a second study, whose subject was yellow fever vaccine responses in identical twins. According to that study: It has been reported that, in twins, the vaccine T cell response seemed partly convergent and partly personalized.

This sequence was found in a young woman in good health. V usage is TRBV5-1 and J usage is TRBJ2-7, with 10 bases aligning to TRBD1. The sequencing sample was made of PBMCs. CDR3: CASSLIDRGLYEQYF. In DNA, the CDR3 is TGCGCCAGCAGCCTTATAGACAGGGGGCTCTACGAGCAGTACTTC.